This TCR beta chain was sequenced during a study of blood T cell repertoires in COVID-19. Study-level background: Some COVID-19 samples were acute and others convalescent; all came from the United States, Italy and Spain. Sample material is recorded as cDNA or gDNA derived from T cells, B-cell-depleted T cells, or PBMCs.

Per the germline V gene, CDR1 is MNHEY and CDR2 is SVGAGI. The CDR3 has 16 amino acids. The junction had 7 bases not matched to a gene; V was cut back by 0 bases and J by 6 bases. Under the authors' procedure: Using reference gene primer amplification, nucleated cell counts were estimated. The table came from immunoSEQ multiplex PCR; TCRdb's copy has only in-frame clones and leaves some out. V, J and clone size were drawn from that table, and D and trimming were deduced from the DNA. The table has about 220,000 clones, roughly 81% seen once. Input material: peripheral blood. The sequence was collected from a man aged 50 to 59 who had recovered from COVID-19. The V call is TRBV6-5, the J call TRBJ2-2; 7 bases map to TRBD1. Written as DNA, the CDR3 is TGTGCCAGCAGTTACTCCCGTAGGGGGCAATCCGGGGAGCTGTTTTTT. It specifies CASSYSRRGQSGELFF.